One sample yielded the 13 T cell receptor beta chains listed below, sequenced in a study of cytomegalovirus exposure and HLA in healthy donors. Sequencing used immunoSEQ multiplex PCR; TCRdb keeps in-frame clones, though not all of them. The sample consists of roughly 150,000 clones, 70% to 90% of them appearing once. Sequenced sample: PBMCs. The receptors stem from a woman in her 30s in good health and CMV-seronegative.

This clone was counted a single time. The CDR3 DNA reads as TGTGCCAGTAAGGTGGGGAGCACTGAAGCTTTCTTT. It yields the protein CASKVGSTEAFF. The rearrangement links TRBV19 to TRBJ1-1; unclear D gene. Germline V gene sequence: CDR1 LNHDA, CDR2 SQIVND (reference sequence). Trimming removed 7 bases from V and 4 bases from J, with 10 bases in between. This CDR3 spans 12 amino acids.

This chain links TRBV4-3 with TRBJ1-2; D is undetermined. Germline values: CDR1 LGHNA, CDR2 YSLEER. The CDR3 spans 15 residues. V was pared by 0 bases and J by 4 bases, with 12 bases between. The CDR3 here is CASSQDLSYPYGYTF. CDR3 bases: TGCGCCAGCAGCCAAGATTTGTCCTATCCCTATGGCTACACCTTC.

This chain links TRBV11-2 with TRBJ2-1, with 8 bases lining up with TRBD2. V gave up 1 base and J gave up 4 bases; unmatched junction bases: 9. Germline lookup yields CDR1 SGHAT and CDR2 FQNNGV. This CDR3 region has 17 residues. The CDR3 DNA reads TGTGCCAGCAGCTTAGCGGGAGGGCCCTCCCGTTACAATGAGCAGTTCTTC. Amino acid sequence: CASSLAGGPSRYNEQFF.

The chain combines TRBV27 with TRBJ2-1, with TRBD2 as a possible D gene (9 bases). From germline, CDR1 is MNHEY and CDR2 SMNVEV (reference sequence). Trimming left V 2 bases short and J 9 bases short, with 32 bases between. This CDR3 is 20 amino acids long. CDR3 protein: CASSLHPGQGRGGRAVEQFF. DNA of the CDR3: TGTGCCAGCAGTTTACACCCCGGACAGGGTAGGGGCGGGAGGGCCGTTGAGCAGTTCTTC.

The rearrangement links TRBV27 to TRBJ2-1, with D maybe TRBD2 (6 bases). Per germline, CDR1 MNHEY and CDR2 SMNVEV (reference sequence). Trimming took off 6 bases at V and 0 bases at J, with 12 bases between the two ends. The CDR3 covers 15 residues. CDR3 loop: CASREGSSSYNEQFF. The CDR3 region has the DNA TGTGCCAGCAGGGAGGGGTCGAGCTCCTACAATGAGCAGTTCTTC.

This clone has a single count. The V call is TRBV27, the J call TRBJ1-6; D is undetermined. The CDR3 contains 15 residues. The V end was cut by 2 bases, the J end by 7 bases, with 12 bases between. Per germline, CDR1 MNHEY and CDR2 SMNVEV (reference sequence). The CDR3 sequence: CASSLKGARNSPLHF. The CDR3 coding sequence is TGTGCCAGCAGTTTAAAGGGTGCTCGGAATTCACCCCTCCACTTT.

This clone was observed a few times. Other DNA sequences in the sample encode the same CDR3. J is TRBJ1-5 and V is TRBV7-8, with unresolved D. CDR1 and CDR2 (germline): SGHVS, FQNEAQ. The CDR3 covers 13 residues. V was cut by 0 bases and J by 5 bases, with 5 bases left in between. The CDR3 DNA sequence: TGTGCCAGCAGCTTAGCGCGAGATCAGCCCCAGCATTTT. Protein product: CASSLARDQPQHF.

CDR3 DNA sequence: TGTGCCAGCTCCGGGACTAGCCAAATCTACGAGCAGTACTTC. Its translation: CASSGTSQIYEQYF. This chain uses TRBV27 with TRBJ2-7; TRBD2 aligns across 9 bases. With 8 bases clipped from V and 3 bases from J, the junction kept 8 bases outside the gene matches. The germline V gene encodes CDR1 MNHEY and CDR2 SMNVEV (reference sequence). The CDR3 extends over 14 amino acids.

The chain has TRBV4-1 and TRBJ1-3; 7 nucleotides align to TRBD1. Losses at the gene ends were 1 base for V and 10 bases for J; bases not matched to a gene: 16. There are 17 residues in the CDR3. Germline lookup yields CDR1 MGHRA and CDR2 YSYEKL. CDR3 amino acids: CASSQVLGFGTVATIYF. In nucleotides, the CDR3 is TGCGCCAGCAGCCAAGTTCTCGGATTTGGGACAGTGGCGACCATATATTTT.

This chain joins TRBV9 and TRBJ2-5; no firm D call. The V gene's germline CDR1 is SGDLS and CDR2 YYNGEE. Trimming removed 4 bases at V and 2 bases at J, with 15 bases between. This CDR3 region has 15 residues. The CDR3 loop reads CASSRYGRIQETQYF. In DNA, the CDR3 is TGTGCCAGCAGCCGATATGGACGGATACAAGAGACCCAGTACTTC. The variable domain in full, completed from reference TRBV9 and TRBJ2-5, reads DSGVTQTPKHLITATGQRVTLRCSPRSGDLSVYWYQQSLDQGLQFLIQYYNGEERAKGNILERFSAQQFPDLHSELNLSSLELGDSALYFCASSRYGRIQETQYFGPGTRLLVL.

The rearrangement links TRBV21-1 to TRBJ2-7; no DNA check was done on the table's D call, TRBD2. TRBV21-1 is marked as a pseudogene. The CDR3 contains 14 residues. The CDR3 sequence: CASSPRRSSYEQYF. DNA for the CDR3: TGTGCCAGCAGCCCCCGAAGGAGTTCCTACGAGCAGTACTTC.

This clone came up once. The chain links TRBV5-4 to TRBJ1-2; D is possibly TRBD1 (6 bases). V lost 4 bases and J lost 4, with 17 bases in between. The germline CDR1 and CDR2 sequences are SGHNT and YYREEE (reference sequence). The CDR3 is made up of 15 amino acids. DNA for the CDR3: TGTGCCAGCAGCCCGAGATCGGGGGGGGCCTATGGCTACACCTTC. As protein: CASSPRSGGAYGYTF.

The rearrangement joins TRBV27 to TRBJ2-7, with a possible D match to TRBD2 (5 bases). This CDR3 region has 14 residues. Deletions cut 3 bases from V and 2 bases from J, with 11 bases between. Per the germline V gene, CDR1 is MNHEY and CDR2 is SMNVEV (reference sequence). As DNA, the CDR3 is TGTGCCAGCAGTTTTCGGGGTAATACCTACGAGCAGTACTTC. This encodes CASSFRGNTYEQYF.